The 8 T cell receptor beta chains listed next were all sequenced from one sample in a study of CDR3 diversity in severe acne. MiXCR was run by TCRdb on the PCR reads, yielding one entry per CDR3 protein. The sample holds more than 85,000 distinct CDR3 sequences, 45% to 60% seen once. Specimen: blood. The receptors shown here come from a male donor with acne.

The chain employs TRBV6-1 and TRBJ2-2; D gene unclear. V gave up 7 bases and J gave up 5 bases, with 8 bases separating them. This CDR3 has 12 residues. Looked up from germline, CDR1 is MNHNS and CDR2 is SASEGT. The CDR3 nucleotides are TGTGCCAGCACCGAAGAAACCGGGGAGCTGTTTTTT. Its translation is CASTEETGELFF.

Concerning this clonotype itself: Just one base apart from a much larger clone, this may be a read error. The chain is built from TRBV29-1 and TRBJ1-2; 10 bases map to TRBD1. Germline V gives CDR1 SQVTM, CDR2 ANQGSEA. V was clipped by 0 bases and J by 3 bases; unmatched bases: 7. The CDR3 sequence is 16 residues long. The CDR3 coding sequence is TGCAGCGTTGAAGATCGTCGGGGACAGGGGCACTATGGCTACACCTTC. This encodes CSVEDRRGQGHYGYTF.

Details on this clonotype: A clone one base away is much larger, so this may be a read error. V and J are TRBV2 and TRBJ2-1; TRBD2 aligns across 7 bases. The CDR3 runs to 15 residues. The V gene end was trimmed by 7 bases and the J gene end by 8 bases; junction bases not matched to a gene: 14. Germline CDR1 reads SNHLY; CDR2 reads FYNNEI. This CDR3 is CASIGDPGGGHEQFF. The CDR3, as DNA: TGTGCCAGCATAGGAGATCCCGGCGGGGGTCATGAGCAGTTCTTC.

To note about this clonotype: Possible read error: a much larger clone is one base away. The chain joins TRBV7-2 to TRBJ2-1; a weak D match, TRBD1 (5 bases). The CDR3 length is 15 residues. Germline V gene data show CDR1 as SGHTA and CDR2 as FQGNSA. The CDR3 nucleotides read TGTGCCGGCAGCTTAGCCTTGGGGCCCTACAATGAGCAGTTCTTC. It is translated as CAGSLALGPYNEQFF.

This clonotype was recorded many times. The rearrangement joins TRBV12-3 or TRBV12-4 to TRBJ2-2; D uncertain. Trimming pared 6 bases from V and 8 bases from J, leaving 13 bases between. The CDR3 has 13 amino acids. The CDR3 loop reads CASSPGSGGELFF. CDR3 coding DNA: TGTGCCAGCAGCCCCGGTTCCGGTGGGGAGCTGTTTTTT.

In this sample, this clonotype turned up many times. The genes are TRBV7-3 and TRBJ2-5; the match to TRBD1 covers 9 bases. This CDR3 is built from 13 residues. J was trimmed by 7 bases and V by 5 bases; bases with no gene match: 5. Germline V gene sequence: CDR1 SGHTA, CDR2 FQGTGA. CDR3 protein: CASSRDREGTQYF. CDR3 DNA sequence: TGTGCCAGCAGCCGGGACAGGGAAGGGACCCAGTACTTC.

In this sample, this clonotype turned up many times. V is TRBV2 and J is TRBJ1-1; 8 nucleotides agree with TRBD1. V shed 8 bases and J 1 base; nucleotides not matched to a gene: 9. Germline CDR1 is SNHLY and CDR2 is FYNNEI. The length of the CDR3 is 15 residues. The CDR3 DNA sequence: TGTGCCAGCTTTGGGACAGGTGTGGCGAACACTGAAGCTTTCTTT. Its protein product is CASFGTGVANTEAFF.

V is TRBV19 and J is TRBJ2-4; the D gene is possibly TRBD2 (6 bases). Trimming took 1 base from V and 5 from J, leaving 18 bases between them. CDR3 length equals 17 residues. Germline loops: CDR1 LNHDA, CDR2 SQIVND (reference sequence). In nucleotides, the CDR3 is TGTGCCAGTAGTATAGCCCCCTCCCGGAGGGGACAAAACATTCAGTACTTC. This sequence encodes CASSIAPSRRGQNIQYF.